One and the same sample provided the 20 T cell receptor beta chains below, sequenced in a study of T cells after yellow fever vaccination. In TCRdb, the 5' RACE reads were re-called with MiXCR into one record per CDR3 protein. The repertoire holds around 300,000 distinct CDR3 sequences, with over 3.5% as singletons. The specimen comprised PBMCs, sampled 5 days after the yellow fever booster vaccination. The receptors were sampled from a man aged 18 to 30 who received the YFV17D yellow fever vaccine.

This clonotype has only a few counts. The CDR3 DNA reads TGCAGTGCTAGAGGATCCGCGAGGGGTGACACCGGGGAGCTGTTTTTT. It translates to CSARGSARGDTGELFF. The rearrangement uses TRBV20-1 and TRBJ2-2, with D perhaps TRBD1 or TRBD2 (5 bases each). Germline values: CDR1 DFQATT, CDR2 SNEGSKA (reference sequence). The CDR3 covers 16 residues. The germline V and J ends were trimmed by 1 base and 3 bases, with 15 bases remaining between them.

CDR3 in amino acids: CAIRIASGGKADTQYF. For the CDR3, the DNA is TGTGCCATCCGAATCGCTAGCGGGGGGAAGGCAGATACGCAGTATTTT. The chain couples TRBV10-3 to TRBJ2-3, with 11 nucleotides matching TRBD2. This CDR3 region has 16 residues. Germline trimming cut 8 bases from V and 4 bases from J; bases unmatched to any gene: 11. Germline CDR1 ENHRY, CDR2 SYGVKD.

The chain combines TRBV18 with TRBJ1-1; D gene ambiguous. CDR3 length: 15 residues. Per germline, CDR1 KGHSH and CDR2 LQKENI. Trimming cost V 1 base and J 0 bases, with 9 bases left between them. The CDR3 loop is CASSPRVVLNTEAFF. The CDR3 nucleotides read TGTGCCAGCTCACCACGAGTCGTATTGAACACTGAAGCTTTCTTT.

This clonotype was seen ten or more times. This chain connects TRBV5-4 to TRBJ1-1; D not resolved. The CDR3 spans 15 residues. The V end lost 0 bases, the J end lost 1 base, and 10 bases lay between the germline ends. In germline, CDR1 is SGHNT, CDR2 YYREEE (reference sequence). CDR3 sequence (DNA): TGTGCCAGCAGCTTGGCCTCTCGGGGGAACACTGAAGCTTTCTTT. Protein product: CASSLASRGNTEAFF.

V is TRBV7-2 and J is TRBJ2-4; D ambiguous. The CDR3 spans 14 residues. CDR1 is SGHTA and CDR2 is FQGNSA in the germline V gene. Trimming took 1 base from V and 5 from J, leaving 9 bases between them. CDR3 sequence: CASSLGRAQNIQYF. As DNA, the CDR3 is TGTGCCAGCAGCTTAGGAAGGGCCCAAAACATTCAGTACTTC.

The DNA of the CDR3 is TGTGCCAGCAGCCACTATAGGACAGATACGCAGTATTTT. It specifies CASSHYRTDTQYF. The chain has TRBV7-6 and TRBJ2-3; D remains unclear. The V gene's germline CDR1 is SGHVS and CDR2 FNYEAQ. Between the trimmed V and J ends, which lost 5 bases and 3 bases, there was a span of 9 bases. This CDR3 region has 13 residues.

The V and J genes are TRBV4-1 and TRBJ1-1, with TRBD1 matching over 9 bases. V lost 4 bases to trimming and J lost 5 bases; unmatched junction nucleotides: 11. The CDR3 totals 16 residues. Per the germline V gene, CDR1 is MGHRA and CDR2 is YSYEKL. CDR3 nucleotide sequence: TGCGCCAGCAGCCCGGAATGGGGACAGGGAGGAACTGAAGCTTTCTTT. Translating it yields CASSPEWGQGGTEAFF.

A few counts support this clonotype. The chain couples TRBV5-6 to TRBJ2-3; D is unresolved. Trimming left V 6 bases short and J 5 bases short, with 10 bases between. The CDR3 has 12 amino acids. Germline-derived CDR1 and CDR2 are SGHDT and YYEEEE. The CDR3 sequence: CASNTKLDTQYF. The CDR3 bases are TGTGCCAGCAACACTAAGTTAGATACGCAGTATTTT.

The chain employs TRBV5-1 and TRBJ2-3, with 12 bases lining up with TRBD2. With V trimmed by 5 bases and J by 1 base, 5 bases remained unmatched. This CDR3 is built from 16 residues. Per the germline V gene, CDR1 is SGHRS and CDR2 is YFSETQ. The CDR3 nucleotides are TGCGCCAGCAGTTCCGGACTAGCGGGGCGCACAGATACGCAGTATTTT. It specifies CASSSGLAGRTDTQYF.

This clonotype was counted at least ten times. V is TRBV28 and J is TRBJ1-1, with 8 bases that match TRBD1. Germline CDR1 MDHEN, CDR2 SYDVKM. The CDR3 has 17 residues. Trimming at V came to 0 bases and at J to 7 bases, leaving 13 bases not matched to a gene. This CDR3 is CASSLWGRQGARGEAFF. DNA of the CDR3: TGTGCCAGCAGTTTATGGGGAAGGCAGGGGGCGCGTGGTGAAGCTTTCTTT.

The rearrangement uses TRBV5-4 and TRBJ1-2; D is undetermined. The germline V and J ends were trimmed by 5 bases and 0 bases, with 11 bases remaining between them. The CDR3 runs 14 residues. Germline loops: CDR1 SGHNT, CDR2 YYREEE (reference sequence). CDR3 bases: TGTGCCAGCAGAAGTTTGGGAGCTAACTATGGCTACACCTTC. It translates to CASRSLGANYGYTF.

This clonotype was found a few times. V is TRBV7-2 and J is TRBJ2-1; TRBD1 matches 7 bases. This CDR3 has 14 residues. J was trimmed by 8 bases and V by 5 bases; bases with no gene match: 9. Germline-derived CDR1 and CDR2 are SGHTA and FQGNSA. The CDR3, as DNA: TGTGCCAGCAGCCCGGAGACAGGGAGTTATGAGCAGTTCTTC. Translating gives CASSPETGSYEQFF.

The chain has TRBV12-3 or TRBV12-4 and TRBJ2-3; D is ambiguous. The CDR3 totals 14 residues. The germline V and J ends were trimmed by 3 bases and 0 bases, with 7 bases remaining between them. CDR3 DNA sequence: TGTGCCAGCAGTTTCGGGCAGAGCACAGATACGCAGTATTTT. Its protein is CASSFGQSTDTQYF.

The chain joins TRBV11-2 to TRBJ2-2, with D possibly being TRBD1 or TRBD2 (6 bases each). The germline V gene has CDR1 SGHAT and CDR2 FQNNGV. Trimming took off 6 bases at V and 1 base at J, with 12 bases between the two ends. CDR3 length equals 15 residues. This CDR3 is CASRLEGGNTGELFF. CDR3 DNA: TGTGCCAGCAGACTTGAGGGGGGGAACACCGGGGAGCTGTTTTTT.

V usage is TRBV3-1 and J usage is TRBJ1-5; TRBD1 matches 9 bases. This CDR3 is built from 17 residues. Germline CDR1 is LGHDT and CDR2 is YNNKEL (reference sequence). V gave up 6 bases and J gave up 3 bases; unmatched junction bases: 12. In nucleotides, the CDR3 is TGTGCCAGCAGTCGAGGGGACAGGGTTATCAACAATCAGCCCCAGCATTTT. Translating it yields CASSRGDRVINNQPQHF.

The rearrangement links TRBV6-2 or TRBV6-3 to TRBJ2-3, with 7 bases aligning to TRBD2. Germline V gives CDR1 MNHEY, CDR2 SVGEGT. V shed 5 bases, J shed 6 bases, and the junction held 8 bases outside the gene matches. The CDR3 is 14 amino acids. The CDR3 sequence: CASSGGVLADTQYF. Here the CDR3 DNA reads TGTGCCAGCAGTGGGGGGGTCCTGGCCGATACGCAGTATTTT.

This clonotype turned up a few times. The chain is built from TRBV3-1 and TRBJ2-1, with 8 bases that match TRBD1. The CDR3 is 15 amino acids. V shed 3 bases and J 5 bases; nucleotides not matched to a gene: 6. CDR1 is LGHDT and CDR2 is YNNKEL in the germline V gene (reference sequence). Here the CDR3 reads CASSQWDRQNNEQFF. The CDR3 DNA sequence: TGTGCCAGCAGCCAGTGGGACAGGCAGAACAATGAGCAGTTCTTC.

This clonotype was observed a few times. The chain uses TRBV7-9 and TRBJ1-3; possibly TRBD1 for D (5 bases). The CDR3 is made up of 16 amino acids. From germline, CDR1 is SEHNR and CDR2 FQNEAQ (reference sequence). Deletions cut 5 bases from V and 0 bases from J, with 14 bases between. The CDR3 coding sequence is TGTGCCAGCAGCCCGGGGGACCCCCGCTCTGGAAACACCATATATTTT. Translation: CASSPGDPRSGNTIYF. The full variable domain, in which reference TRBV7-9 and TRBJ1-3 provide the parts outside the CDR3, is DTGVSQNPRHKITKRGQNVTFRCDPISEHNRLYWYRQTLGQGPEFLTYFQNEAQLEKSRLLSDRFSAERPKGSFSTLEIQRTEQGDSAMYLCASSPGDPRSGNTIYFGEGSWLTVV.

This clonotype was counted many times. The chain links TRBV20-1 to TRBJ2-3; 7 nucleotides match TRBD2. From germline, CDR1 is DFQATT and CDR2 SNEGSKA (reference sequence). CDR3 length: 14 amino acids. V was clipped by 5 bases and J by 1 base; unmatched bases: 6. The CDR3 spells CSAPTAGGTDTQYF. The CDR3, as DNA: TGCAGTGCTCCAACGGCGGGGGGCACAGATACGCAGTATTTT.

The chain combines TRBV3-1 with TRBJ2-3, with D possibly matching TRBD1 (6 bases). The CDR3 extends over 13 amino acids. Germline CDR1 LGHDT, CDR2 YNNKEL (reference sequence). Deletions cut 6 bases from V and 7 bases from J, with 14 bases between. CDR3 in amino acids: CASSPQGTYTQYF. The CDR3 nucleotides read TGTGCCAGCAGTCCGCAGGGGACATATACGCAGTATTTT.